One sample yielded the 10 T cell receptor beta chains listed below, sequenced in a study of blood T cell repertoires in COVID-19. Measured with immunoSEQ multiplex PCR; TCRdb has only the in-frame clones, and not every one. The sample comprises approximately 300,000 clones, 89% of which are singletons, and about 9.4% rests with the top ten. Sample: PBMCs or T cells enriched from blood (not recorded which). The source is a woman aged 25 to 39 who had recovered from COVID-19.

Here the CDR3 DNA reads TGTGCCAGCGGTACGGGAGGGTCATGGTACGAGCAGTACTTC. This sequence encodes CASGTGGSWYEQYF. The genes are TRBV19 and TRBJ2-7, with 8 bases that match TRBD2. Germline V gene lookup returns CDR1 LNHDA and CDR2 SQIVND (reference sequence). V gave up 9 bases and J gave up 4 bases; unmatched junction bases: 11. The CDR3 contains 14 residues.

This sequence joins TRBV2 and TRBJ2-5; a weak D match, TRBD1 (6 bases). Trimming left V 9 bases short and J 1 base short, with 9 bases between. Germline values: CDR1 SNHLY, CDR2 FYNNEI. The CDR3 covers 12 residues. The CDR3 spells CARLGGQETQYF. The CDR3 DNA reads as TGTGCCAGGCTAGGGGGCCAAGAGACCCAGTACTTC.

This clone was recorded only once. The CDR3 region has the DNA TGCGCCAGCAGCTTGGCCTCCCAGGGTTATTCACCCCTCCACTTT. Translating it yields CASSLASQGYSPLHF. This rearrangement joins TRBV5-1 to TRBJ1-6; a weak D match, TRBD1 (5 bases). CDR3 length equals 15 residues. Germline V CDR1 and CDR2: SGHRS, YFSETQ. The V end was cut by 0 bases, the J end by 8 bases, with 12 bases between. Variable domain in full (rest from reference TRBV5-1 and TRBJ1-6): KAGVTQTPRYLIKTRGQQVTLSCSPISGHRSVSWYQQTPGQGLQFLFEYFSETQRNKGNFPGRFSGRQFSNSRSEMNVSTLELGDSALYLCASSLASQGYSPLHFGNGTRLTVT.

The CDR3 loop reads CASRTGTGNGYTF. Written as DNA, the CDR3 is TGTGCCAGCAGGACCGGGACAGGCAATGGCTACACCTTC. V is TRBV27 and J is TRBJ1-2; 8 bases are shared with TRBD1. The junction had 6 bases not matched to a gene; V was cut back by 6 bases and J by 6 bases. CDR1 and CDR2 from the germline V gene are MNHEY and SMNVEV (reference sequence). The CDR3 has 13 residues.

The chain couples TRBV7-2 to TRBJ2-2, with a weak D call TRBD1 (5 bases). The germline CDR1 and CDR2 sequences are SGHTA and FQGNSA. The ends were cut back, 1 base at V and 3 bases at J, with 12 bases in the middle. CDR3 length: 16 amino acids. The CDR3 DNA sequence: TGTGCCAGCAGCTTAGTCACCAGGGCGGACACCGGGGAGCTGTTTTTT. This translates into CASSLVTRADTGELFF.

This chain links TRBV3-1 (or the pseudogene TRBV3-2) with TRBJ2-7; D possibly corresponds to TRBD2 (7 bases). This CDR3 contains 15 residues. The V gene's germline CDR1 is LGHDT and CDR2 YNNKEL (reference sequence). The V gene lost 4 bases and the J gene lost 5 bases, with 18 bases spanning the gap. CDR3 sequence reads: CASSLLGGGVDEQYF. CDR3 coding DNA: TGTGCCAGCAGCCTTTTGGGCGGGGGCGTCGACGAGCAGTACTTC.

The rearrangement joins TRBV21-1 to TRBJ2-1; the table's D gene call, TRBD1, was not cross checked with the DNA. TRBV21-1 is labeled a pseudogene. The CDR3 runs to 14 residues. The CDR3 spells CASSSQTAHNEQFF. Here the CDR3 DNA reads TGTGCCAGCAGCTCCCAGACAGCCCACAATGAGCAGTTCTTC.

The gene calls are TRBV4-3 and TRBJ2-7; 7 bases line up with TRBD1. With V trimmed by 2 bases and J by 3 bases, 10 bases remained unmatched. CDR3 length: 16 residues. CDR1 and CDR2 from the germline V gene are LGHNA and YSLEER. The CDR3 loop reads CASSQSSGQTFYEQYF. CDR3 in DNA: TGCGCCAGCAGCCAATCGTCGGGACAGACATTCTACGAGCAGTACTTC.

The chain joins TRBV5-1 to TRBJ1-4; TRBD1 matches 7 bases. Germline V CDR1 and CDR2: SGHRS, YFSETQ. The CDR3 totals 14 residues. V shed 3 bases and J 8 bases; nucleotides not matched to a gene: 7. DNA for the CDR3: TGCGCCAGCAGCTCTGACAGGGACGGAGAAAAACTGTTTTTT. As protein: CASSSDRDGEKLFF.

The CDR3 coding sequence is TGTGCCAGCAGGTCCGGGGGGGGCTACACCTTC. Amino acid sequence: CASRSGGGYTF. The rearrangement links TRBV4-2 to TRBJ1-2, with a tentative D call TRBD1 (5 bases). Trimming removed 6 bases from V and 8 bases from J, with 10 bases in between. Germline CDR1 and CDR2: LGHNA and YNFKEQ. The CDR3 consists of 11 residues.